A single sample gave rise to the 17 T cell receptor beta chains below, sequenced in a study of T cell responses to AZD1222 COVID-19 vaccine. The table came from immunoSEQ multiplex PCR; TCRdb's copy has only in-frame clones and leaves some out. The sample lists 100,000 to 150,000 clones, 90% occurring once. The material was peripheral blood, obtained on day 0 of AZD1222 vaccination. The receptors here all came from an adult in good health.

The chain carries TRBV5-6 and TRBJ2-1; TRBD1 matches at 8 bases. CDR3 length: 15 amino acids. V was clipped by 3 bases and J by 6 bases; unmatched bases: 8. Per germline, CDR1 SGHDT and CDR2 YYEEEE. CDR3 in DNA: TGTGCCAGCAGCTGGGGGACAGGTGAAGCCAATGAGCAGTTCTTC. Protein sequence: CASSWGTGEANEQFF.

The rearrangement joins TRBV6-5 to TRBJ1-6; D is possibly TRBD1 (6 bases). This CDR3 comprises 16 residues. V was cut by 1 base and J by 8 bases, with 15 bases left in between. Germline V gives CDR1 MNHEY, CDR2 SVGAGI. The DNA for the CDR3 is TGTGCCAGCAGTTACTTGGGCAGGGGTGCGCATTCACCCCTCCACTTT. It codes for CASSYLGRGAHSPLHF.

The chain joins TRBV18 to TRBJ2-1; 9 bases match TRBD2. The trim removed 1 base at V and 6 bases at J, leaving 4 bases unmatched. The V gene's germline CDR1 is KGHSH and CDR2 LQKENI. This CDR3 is built from 15 residues. CDR3: CASSPQAGGGNEQFF. The CDR3 coding sequence is TGTGCCAGCTCACCACAGGCGGGAGGGGGCAATGAGCAGTTCTTC.

This clone turned up a few times. The chain carries TRBV13 and TRBJ2-2; 9 bases fit TRBD2. Germline loops: CDR1 PRHDT, CDR2 FYEKMQ (reference sequence). J lost 4 bases, V lost 5 bases, and 11 bases had no gene match. The CDR3 is 17 amino acids. This chain's CDR3 is CASSLYIAGAATGELFF. CDR3 DNA sequence: TGTGCCAGCAGCCTATACATAGCGGGAGCGGCCACCGGGGAGCTGTTTTTT.

The chain recombines TRBV6-4 with TRBJ2-3; the D gene could be TRBD1 or TRBD2 (5 bases each). Trimming removed 0 bases at V and 0 bases at J, with 16 bases between. CDR3 length: 18 residues. The germline CDR1 and CDR2 sequences are MRHNA and SNTAGT. CDR3 region: CASSDSPLPGTSTDTQYF. The CDR3 DNA follows: TGTGCCAGCAGTGACTCGCCCCTACCCGGGACGAGCACAGATACGCAGTATTTT.

The chain joins TRBV3-1 (or the pseudogene TRBV3-2) to TRBJ1-2; D gene uncertain. The CDR3 totals 14 residues. V lost 0 bases and J 4 bases, leaving 9 bases between the germline ends. Germline V gene data show CDR1 as LGHDT and CDR2 as YNNKEL (reference sequence). The CDR3 sequence is CASSQENGFYGYTF. CDR3 coding DNA: TGTGCCAGCAGCCAAGAAAACGGGTTCTATGGCTACACCTTC.

The genes are TRBV29-1 and TRBJ2-7; TRBD1 matches at 8 bases. The CDR3 sequence is 13 residues long. The V and J ends lost 4 bases and 1 base, in that order; junction bases with no gene match: 3. From germline, CDR1 is SQVTM and CDR2 ANQGSEA. CDR3 sequence reads: CSVVGQGSYEQYF. For the CDR3, the DNA is TGCAGCGTTGTAGGACAGGGATCCTACGAGCAGTACTTC.

This chain links TRBV28 with TRBJ1-5, with 7 bases that match TRBD1. Trimming removed 8 bases from V and 6 bases from J; junction bases left unmatched: 10. Germline CDR1 is MDHEN and CDR2 is SYDVKM. The CDR3 extends over 14 amino acids. The CDR3 here is CASLGGGASQPQHF. CDR3 sequence (DNA): TGTGCCAGCTTGGGAGGGGGCGCGAGTCAGCCCCAGCATTTT. The full variable domain, rest sourced from reference TRBV28 and TRBJ1-5, is DVKVTQSSRYLVKRTGEKVFLECVQDMDHENMFWYRQDPGLGLRLIYFSYDVKMKEKGDIPEGYSVSREKKERFSLILESASTNQTSMYLCASLGGGASQPQHFGDGTRLSIL.

In this sample, this clone turned up once. This chain joins TRBV7-9 and TRBJ2-7; D is unclear. V lost 4 bases, J lost 6 bases, and 16 bases lay in between. CDR1 SEHNR and CDR2 FQNEAQ come from the germline V gene (reference sequence). This CDR3 comprises 14 residues. The CDR3 region has the DNA TGTGCCAGCAGCTCTTCCTCCACCCCCCTCGAGCAGTACTTC. Amino acid sequence: CASSSSSTPLEQYF.

This clone is a singleton in its sample. The V call is TRBV28, the J call TRBJ2-1; no clear D gene. From germline, CDR1 is MDHEN and CDR2 SYDVKM. Trimming removed 3 bases at V and 10 bases at J, with 7 bases between. The CDR3 runs to 11 residues. The DNA for the CDR3 is TGTGCCAGCAGTTTGTCGTTGGAGCAGTTCTTC. As protein: CASSLSLEQFF. Full variable domain (outside the CDR3, taken from reference TRBV28 and TRBJ2-1): DVKVTQSSRYLVKRTGEKVFLECVQDMDHENMFWYRQDPGLGLRLIYFSYDVKMKEKGDIPEGYSVSREKKERFSLILESASTNQTSMYLCASSLSLEQFFGPGTRLTVL.

The chain is built from TRBV28 and TRBJ2-1; D gene ambiguous. V was trimmed by 8 bases and J by 10 bases, leaving 12 bases between them. CDR1 and CDR2 from the germline V gene are MDHEN and SYDVKM. The CDR3 consists of 11 residues. CDR3 sequence reads: CASAPGSEQFF. CDR3 bases: TGTGCCAGCGCCCCTGGGTCAGAGCAGTTCTTC.

The chain employs TRBV3-1 (or the pseudogene TRBV3-2) and TRBJ1-6; D is undetermined. V was pared by 3 bases and J by 6 bases, with 6 bases between. CDR3 length: 13 amino acids. The germline CDR1 and CDR2 sequences are LGHDT and YNNKEL (reference sequence). The CDR3 sequence is CASSQGFNSPLHF. In DNA form, the CDR3 reads TGTGCCAGCAGCCAGGGGTTTAATTCACCCCTCCACTTT.

The rearrangement joins TRBV9 to TRBJ1-3; D possibly corresponds to TRBD1 (5 bases). This CDR3 comprises 17 residues. Germline V gene lookup returns CDR1 SGDLS and CDR2 YYNGEE. Trimming took off 4 bases at V and 0 bases at J, with 17 bases between the two ends. CDR3 coding DNA: TGTGCCAGCAGCCATCAACAGGCTGTCGACTCTGGAAACACCATATATTTT. This encodes CASSHQQAVDSGNTIYF.

In this sample, this clone turned up a few times. This sequence joins TRBV13 and TRBJ1-5, with 11 bases matching TRBD1. Germline V lookup: CDR1 PRHDT, CDR2 FYEKMQ (reference sequence). This CDR3 has 15 amino acids. The V gene end was trimmed by 4 bases and the J gene end by 7 bases; junction bases not matched to a gene: 6. CDR3 in DNA: TGTGCCAGCAGCTCCGGACAGGGGGCAAGGCAGCCCCAGCATTTT. This sequence encodes CASSSGQGARQPQHF.

A single count supports this clone. The chain joins TRBV27 to TRBJ1-2; TRBD1 matches at 8 bases. Germline CDR1 and CDR2: MNHEY and SMNVEV (reference sequence). Unmatched junction bases numbered 2, after V lost 2 bases and J lost 6 bases. The CDR3 has 13 amino acids. The CDR3 here is CASSLQGANGYTF. In DNA form, the CDR3 reads TGTGCCAGCAGTTTACAGGGGGCCAATGGCTACACCTTC.

Only one count was recorded for this clone. V usage is TRBV28 and J usage is TRBJ2-4; D is unresolved. The germline V and J ends were trimmed by 4 bases and 0 bases, with 10 bases remaining between them. Per the germline V gene, CDR1 is MDHEN and CDR2 is SYDVKM. The length of the CDR3 is 15 residues. CDR3 coding DNA: TGTGCCAGCAGTTCCTCAGACGGAGCCAAAAACATTCAGTACTTC. Its translation: CASSSSDGAKNIQYF.

This clone was recorded once. This chain connects TRBV4-1 to TRBJ1-6; 8 bases agree with TRBD1. Germline V CDR1 and CDR2: MGHRA, YSYEKL. CDR3 length: 16 residues. The trim removed 3 bases at V and 6 bases at J, leaving 7 bases unmatched. The CDR3 DNA is TGCGCCAGCAGCCATTTAGGACAGGGTAGTAATTCACCCCTCCACTTT. Translated: CASSHLGQGSNSPLHF.